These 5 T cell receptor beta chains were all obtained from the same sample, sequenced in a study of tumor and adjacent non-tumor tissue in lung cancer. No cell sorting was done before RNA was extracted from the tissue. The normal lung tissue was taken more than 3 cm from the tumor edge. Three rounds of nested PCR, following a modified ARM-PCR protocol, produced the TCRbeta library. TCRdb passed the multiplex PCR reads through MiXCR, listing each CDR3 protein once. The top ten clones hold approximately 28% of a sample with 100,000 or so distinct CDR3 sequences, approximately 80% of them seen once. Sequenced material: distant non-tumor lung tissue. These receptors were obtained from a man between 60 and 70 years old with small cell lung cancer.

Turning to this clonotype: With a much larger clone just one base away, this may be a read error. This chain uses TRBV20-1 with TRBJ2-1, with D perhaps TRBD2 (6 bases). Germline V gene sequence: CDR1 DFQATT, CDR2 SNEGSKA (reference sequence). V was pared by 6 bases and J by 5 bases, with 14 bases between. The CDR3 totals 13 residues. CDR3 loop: CSAPGVADNEQFF. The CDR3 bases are TGCAGTGCCCCGGGAGTAGCGGACAATGAGCAGTTCTTC.

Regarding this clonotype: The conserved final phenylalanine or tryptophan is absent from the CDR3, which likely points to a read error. CDR3 coding DNA: TGTGCCAGCAGTGGGGGGTGGGAGGATGAACAGTTCTGC. It yields the protein CASSGGWEDEQFC. This chain uses TRBV12-3 or TRBV12-4 with TRBJ2-1; D possibly corresponds to TRBD2 (6 bases). The CDR3 has 13 amino acids.

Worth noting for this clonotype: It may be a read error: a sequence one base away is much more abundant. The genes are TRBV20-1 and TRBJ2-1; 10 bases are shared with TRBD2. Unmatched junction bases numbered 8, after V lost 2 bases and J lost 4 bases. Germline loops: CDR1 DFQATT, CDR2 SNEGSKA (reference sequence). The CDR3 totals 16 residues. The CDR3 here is CSARYHASGSYNEQFF. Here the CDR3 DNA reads TGCAGTGCTAGATACCATGCTAGCGGGAGTTACAATGAGCAGTTCTTC.

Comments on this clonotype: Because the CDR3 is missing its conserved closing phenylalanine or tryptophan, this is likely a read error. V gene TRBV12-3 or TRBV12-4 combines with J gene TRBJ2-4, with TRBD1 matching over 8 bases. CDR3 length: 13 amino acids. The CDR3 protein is CVSSQGAKNIQYL. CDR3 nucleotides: TGTGTCAGCAGTCAGGGGGCCAAAAACATCCAGTACTTG.

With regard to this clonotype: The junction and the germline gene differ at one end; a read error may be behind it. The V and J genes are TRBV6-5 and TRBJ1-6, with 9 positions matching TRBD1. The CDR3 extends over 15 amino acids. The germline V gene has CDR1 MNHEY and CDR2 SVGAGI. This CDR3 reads CAGSYSTGGASPFHF. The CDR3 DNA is TGTGCCGGCAGTTACTCGACAGGGGGGGCATCACCCTTCCACTTT.